The 27 T cell receptor beta chains reported below all come from one sample, sequenced in a study of vaccination and CD4 T cells after COVID-19 (dated by TCRdb to 2021 to 2024). Their cognate antigens are unknown. Library prep was done by PCR. Sequencing relied on an Illumina iSeq 100. At the Johns Hopkins FTIC core, DNA from the cultured CD4+ T cells underwent TCR sequencing with the Oncomine TCR Beta short-read assay. The raw public reads went through TCRdb reprocessing: fastp at Q25, MiXCR clone calling, in-frame beta chains kept. Rows matching on CDR3 protein sequence are summarized as one entry with the most common DNA and genes. This sample lists about 7,600 distinct CDR3 sequences; 50% were detected once. The ten largest clones represent 20% to 30% of the sample. The meaning of the sample's treatment or condition label: roughly 10-day PBMC culture with coronavirus spike peptide pools or control peptides (ViraFEST assay). CD4+ T cells from unexposed donors were collected before the COVID-19 pandemic (2011-2018).

What was sequenced was CD4+ T cells from blood, cultured in vitro. The receptors here all came from a human donor in good health.

The V gene is TRBV6-1, the J gene TRBJ1-2, with D perhaps matching TRBD1 (5 bases). The CDR3 length is 16 residues. Germline-derived CDR1 and CDR2 are MNHNS and SASEGT. V was pared by 6 bases and J by 2 bases, with 19 bases between. The CDR3 region is CASRQHGGDFNYGYTF. The CDR3 bases are TGTGCCAGCAGGCAACACGGGGGGGATTTCAACTATGGCTACACCTTC.

V and J are TRBV7-9 and TRBJ2-3; weak D call: TRBD2 (5 bases). V was clipped by 6 bases and J by 4 bases, with 17 bases between them. Per germline, CDR1 SEHNR and CDR2 FQNEAQ (reference sequence). The CDR3 has 15 amino acids. The CDR3 DNA reads as TGTGCCAGCAGTCCCCGGGGTGCTTTCGCAGATACGCAGTATTTT. Protein: CASSPRGAFADTQYF. Full variable domain (missing parts from reference TRBV7-9 and TRBJ2-3): DTGVSQNPRHKITKRGQNVTFRCDPISEHNRLYWYRQTLGQGPEFLTYFQNEAQLEKSRLLSDRFSAERPKGSFSTLEIQRTEQGDSAMYLCASSPRGAFADTQYFGPGTRLTVL.

The chain employs TRBV7-2 and TRBJ2-2; 8 bases agree with TRBD2. Germline V gene lookup returns CDR1 SGHTA and CDR2 FQGNSA. This CDR3 spans 15 amino acids. With V trimmed by 4 bases and J by 5 bases, 6 bases remained unmatched. The CDR3 spells CASSSGLVWTGELFF. The CDR3 DNA reads TGTGCCAGCAGCTCGGGACTAGTTTGGACCGGGGAGCTGTTTTTT.

This clonotype was found a few times. J is TRBJ2-2 and V is TRBV6-1; the match to TRBD1 covers 9 bases. The CDR3 length is 16 residues. CDR1 is MNHNS and CDR2 is SASEGT in the germline V gene. Losses at the gene ends were 7 bases for V and 2 bases for J; bases not matched to a gene: 8. CDR3 protein: CASTSGQGSNTGELFF. The CDR3 DNA reads as TGTGCCAGCACCTCAGGACAGGGGAGTAACACCGGGGAGCTGTTTTTT.

This clonotype has a handful of counts. The V and J genes are TRBV4-1 and TRBJ2-5, with TRBD2 matching over 11 bases. V shed 4 bases, J shed 4 bases, and the junction held 11 bases outside the gene matches. This CDR3 comprises 17 residues. Germline values: CDR1 MGHRA, CDR2 YSYEKL. The CDR3 reads CASSREDPLAGGETQYF. The DNA of the CDR3 is TGCGCCAGCAGCCGAGAGGACCCGCTAGCGGGAGGAGAGACCCAGTACTTC.

In this sample, this clonotype turned up a few times. The rearrangement uses TRBV11-3 and TRBJ1-1; 10 bases are shared with TRBD1. Germline V gives CDR1 SGHNT, CDR2 YENEEA. This CDR3 is 15 amino acids long. J gave up 3 bases and V 4 bases, and 5 bases lay outside the gene matches. Written as DNA, the CDR3 is TGTGCCAGCAGCTCGACAGGGGGCAGGGACACTGAAGCTTTCTTT. This sequence encodes CASSSTGGRDTEAFF.

The V call is TRBV11-2, the J call TRBJ1-5; 9 nucleotides match TRBD1. Germline V gene sequence: CDR1 SGHAT, CDR2 FQNNGV. The V and J ends lost 6 bases and 4 bases, in that order; junction bases with no gene match: 7. This CDR3 region has 15 residues. CDR3 sequence (DNA): TGTGCCAGCAGTCAGACAGGGGGGAGTAATCAGCCCCAGCATTTT. It translates to CASSQTGGSNQPQHF.

The chain uses TRBV7-9 and TRBJ2-1, with D possibly TRBD2 on 6 matching bases. Germline assignment: CDR1 SEHNR and CDR2 FQNEAQ (reference sequence). CDR3 length: 15 amino acids. Deletions cut 0 bases from V and 7 bases from J, with 13 bases between. CDR3 coding DNA: TGTGCCAGCAGCTTAGCGGGCGGGGTATGGAATGAGCAGTTCTTC. It specifies CASSLAGGVWNEQFF. Full variable domain (remainder filled in from reference TRBV7-9 and TRBJ2-1): DTGVSQNPRHKITKRGQNVTFRCDPISEHNRLYWYRQTLGQGPEFLTYFQNEAQLEKSRLLSDRFSAERPKGSFSTLEIQRTEQGDSAMYLCASSLAGGVWNEQFFGPGTRLTVL.

CDR3 region: CASSSPRGGRNEQFF. The CDR3 nucleotides are TGTGCCAGCAGTTCCCCCCGGGGGGGCCGAAATGAGCAGTTCTTC. This chain uses TRBV27 with TRBJ2-1; 8 bases are a match to TRBD2. The CDR3 totals 15 residues. The germline V gene has CDR1 MNHEY and CDR2 SMNVEV (reference sequence). After removal of 4 bases from V and 7 bases from J, the junction contained 9 bases not matched to a gene.

This clonotype was recorded a few times. The gene calls are TRBV6-1 and TRBJ2-1, with 15 bases matching TRBD2. This CDR3 is 18 amino acids long. CDR1 and CDR2 from the germline V gene are MNHNS and SASEGT. V shed 6 bases and J 7 bases; nucleotides not matched to a gene: 13. The CDR3 is CASRPGLAGGLRWNEQFF. The CDR3 nucleotides read TGTGCCAGCAGGCCGGGACTAGCGGGAGGACTGCGATGGAATGAGCAGTTCTTC.

This clonotype was seen a few times. This rearrangement joins TRBV24-1 to TRBJ2-3; a possible D gene is TRBD2 (7 bases). Germline CDR1 and CDR2: KGHDR and SFDVKD. The CDR3 runs 16 residues. Deletions cut 1 base from V and 4 bases from J, with 14 bases between. CDR3 DNA sequence: TGTGCCACCAGTGATTTTCCGGGGGGCTCGGCAGATACGCAGTATTTT. This codes for CATSDFPGGSADTQYF.

The chain's CDR3 is CASSGPRRGYSYNEQFF. The CDR3 DNA is TGTGCCAGCAGTGGCCCCCGCAGGGGATATTCCTACAATGAGCAGTTCTTC. The chain links TRBV25-1 to TRBJ2-1, with TRBD1 as a possible D gene (6 bases). This CDR3 has 17 amino acids. Trimming cost V 4 bases and J 1 base, with 17 bases left between them. Germline V gives CDR1 MGHDK, CDR2 SYGVNS.

The chain has TRBV12-3 or TRBV12-4 and TRBJ1-5; 8 bases align to TRBD1. This CDR3 region has 15 residues. J gave up 1 base and V 6 bases, and 5 bases lay outside the gene matches. CDR3 in DNA: TGTGCCAGCAGCCCGACAGGGGAAAGCAATCAGCCCCAGCATTTT. Protein product: CASSPTGESNQPQHF.

The chain uses TRBV6-1 and TRBJ1-2; a possible D gene is TRBD1 (6 bases). The germline V gene has CDR1 MNHNS and CDR2 SASEGT. V was cut by 4 bases and J by 3 bases, with 9 bases left in between. The CDR3 consists of 13 residues. DNA for the CDR3: TGTGCCAGCAGTGCAGGGGCCCACTATGGCTACACCTTC. Translation gives CASSAGAHYGYTF.

This chain's CDR3 is CSATSEAGGGETQYF. In DNA, the CDR3 is TGCAGTGCCACCTCTGAAGCGGGAGGTGGGGAGACCCAGTACTTC. This chain links TRBV20-1 with TRBJ2-5, with 9 positions matching TRBD2. V lost 6 bases, J lost 5 bases, and 13 bases stayed unmatched. Per the germline V gene, CDR1 is DFQATT and CDR2 is SNEGSKA (reference sequence). CDR3 size: 15 residues.

The chain couples TRBV4-1 to TRBJ1-2; D perhaps matches TRBD1 (5 bases). The CDR3 is made up of 15 amino acids. V lost 4 bases, J lost 8 bases, and 20 bases lay in between. The germline V gene encodes CDR1 MGHRA and CDR2 YSYEKL. DNA for the CDR3: TGCGCCAGCAGCCCCCCGGGCTGGGGGTCTATCGGCTACACCTTC. Translating gives CASSPPGWGSIGYTF.

J is TRBJ1-6 and V is TRBV20-1, with unresolved D. Looked up from germline, CDR1 is DFQATT and CDR2 is SNEGSKA (reference sequence). The length of the CDR3 is 15 residues. The V gene lost 5 bases and the J gene lost 0 bases, with 11 bases spanning the gap. The CDR3 DNA reads as TGCAGTGCTCGCGACGGAAGCTCCTATAATTCACCCCTCCACTTT. This translates into CSARDGSSYNSPLHF.

The CDR3 sequence is CASSQDLGAYGYTF. In nucleotides, the CDR3 is TGTGCCAGCAGCCAAGATCTGGGGGCATATGGCTACACCTTC. This chain joins TRBV14 and TRBJ1-2; D might be TRBD1 (6 bases). The CDR3 has 14 amino acids. Germline CDR1 and CDR2: SGHDN and FVKESK. With 0 bases removed from V and 5 bases from J, the gap between germline ends came to 10 bases.

The J gene is TRBJ2-5, the V gene TRBV24-1; D is unresolved. Trimming pared 0 bases from V and 5 bases from J, leaving 9 bases between. Germline lookup yields CDR1 KGHDR and CDR2 SFDVKD. The CDR3 extends over 14 amino acids. The CDR3 region is CATSDLQVWETQYF. As DNA, the CDR3 is TGTGCCACCAGTGATTTGCAAGTCTGGGAGACCCAGTACTTC.

The CDR3 loop is CASRERTVLRDQPQHF. The CDR3 coding sequence is TGTGCCAGCAGAGAGAGGACAGTTCTCCGGGATCAGCCCCAGCATTTT. V is TRBV6-1 and J is TRBJ1-5, with D tentatively TRBD1 (6 bases). V lost 6 bases and J lost 5, with 20 bases in between. The CDR3 is 16 amino acids. Germline V gives CDR1 MNHNS, CDR2 SASEGT.

This chain links TRBV6-1 with TRBJ2-1; the D gene could be TRBD1 or TRBD2 (7 bases each). V lost 10 bases to trimming and J lost 7 bases, with 17 bases between them. Germline V gene lookup returns CDR1 MNHNS and CDR2 SASEGT. The CDR3 sequence is 13 residues long. This CDR3 is CATGGGTGNEQFF. The CDR3 region has the DNA TGTGCCACAGGGGGGGGAACGGGTAATGAGCAGTTCTTC.

This chain connects TRBV10-3 to TRBJ2-6; no definite D call. Germline CDR1 ENHRY, CDR2 SYGVKD. Trimming cost V 4 bases and J 2 bases, with 3 bases left between them. The CDR3 sequence is 13 residues long. The CDR3 sequence is CAISAPGANVLTF. The CDR3 DNA reads as TGTGCCATCAGTGCCCCTGGGGCCAACGTCCTGACTTTC.

This rearrangement joins TRBV7-2 to TRBJ2-7, with 8 positions matching TRBD1. J lost 4 bases, V lost 0 bases, and 2 bases had no gene match. Germline V gives CDR1 SGHTA, CDR2 FQGNSA. The CDR3 runs to 14 residues. DNA of the CDR3: TGTGCCAGCAGCTTAGCGGGACAGGCGTACGAGCAGTACTTC. It is translated as CASSLAGQAYEQYF.

This clonotype occurred a few times. V gene TRBV6-1 combines with J gene TRBJ2-3, with a weak D call TRBD2 (5 bases). V lost 4 bases to trimming and J lost 0 bases, with 11 bases between them. The germline V gene encodes CDR1 MNHNS and CDR2 SASEGT. The CDR3 consists of 15 residues. The CDR3 loop is CASSGRISSTDTQYF. The CDR3 DNA sequence: TGTGCCAGCAGTGGGAGGATATCTAGCACAGATACGCAGTATTTT.

V usage is TRBV19 and J usage is TRBJ1-6; D uncertain. This CDR3 spans 15 amino acids. Germline loops: CDR1 LNHDA, CDR2 SQIVND (reference sequence). The V end was cut by 8 bases, the J end by 6 bases, with 17 bases between. The CDR3 DNA reads TGTGCCAGTTCCCGCTCTTTCGACCTTAATTCACCCCTCCACTTT. It yields the protein CASSRSFDLNSPLHF.

This clonotype came up a few times. This rearrangement joins TRBV19 to TRBJ2-2; 8 bases agree with TRBD1. The V gene's germline CDR1 is LNHDA and CDR2 SQIVND (reference sequence). The junction had 12 bases not matched to a gene; V was cut back by 4 bases and J by 5 bases. The CDR3 consists of 17 residues. The CDR3 DNA sequence: TGTGCCAGTAGTACTCGGCAGTCAGGGGGCGGGACCGGGGAGCTGTTTTTT. It is translated as CASSTRQSGGGTGELFF.

The chain carries TRBV20-1 and TRBJ1-2; tentative D call: TRBD1 (6 bases). Germline V lookup: CDR1 DFQATT, CDR2 SNEGSKA (reference sequence). There are 15 residues in the CDR3. Trimming removed 2 bases at V and 0 bases at J, with 13 bases between. The DNA for the CDR3 is TGCAGTGCTAGACGGTCCGGGGGCTCTAACTATGGCTACACCTTC. Amino acid sequence: CSARRSGGSNYGYTF.